The sequence of this T cell receptor beta chain was determined in a study of early T cells in non-severe SARS-CoV-2 infection. Study information: Bulk RNA isolated from unsorted whole blood underwent sequencing; chains were not paired. Study observations and caveats: Private and CD4 specificities were missed by VDJdb matching, which favored anti-spike CD8 responses.

This clonotype has ten or more counts. Its cognate antigen is unknown. Germline assignment: CDR1 SEHNR and CDR2 FQNEAQ (reference sequence). CDR3 length: 15 amino acids. Trimming removed 4 bases at V and 6 bases at J, with 15 bases between. Unique molecular identifiers were added to individual cDNA molecules. TCRdb re-analysed the 5' RACE reads in MiXCR, keeping a single row per CDR3 protein. The sample has approximately 71,000 distinct CDR3 sequences, roughly 13% seen once. Sequencing used whole blood. The receptor was derived from an adult who was a healthcare worker with PCR-confirmed SARS-CoV-2 infection or an uninfected control (not recorded which). The chain couples TRBV7-9 to TRBJ2-2; maybe TRBD2 (6 bases). CDR3: CASSSPGLPSGELFF. The CDR3 region has the DNA TGTGCCAGCAGCTCTCCGGGACTTCCCTCCGGGGAGCTGTTTTTT.